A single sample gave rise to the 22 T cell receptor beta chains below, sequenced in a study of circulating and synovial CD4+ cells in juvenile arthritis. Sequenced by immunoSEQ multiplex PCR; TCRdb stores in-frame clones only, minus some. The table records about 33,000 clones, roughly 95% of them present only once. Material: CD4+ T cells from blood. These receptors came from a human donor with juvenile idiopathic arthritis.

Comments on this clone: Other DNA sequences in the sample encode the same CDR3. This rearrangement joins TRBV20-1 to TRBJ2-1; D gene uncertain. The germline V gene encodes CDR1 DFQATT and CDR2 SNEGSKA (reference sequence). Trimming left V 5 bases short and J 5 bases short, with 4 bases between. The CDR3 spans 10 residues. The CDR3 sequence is CSARDNEQFF. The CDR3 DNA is TGCAGTGCTCGCGACAATGAGCAGTTCTTC.

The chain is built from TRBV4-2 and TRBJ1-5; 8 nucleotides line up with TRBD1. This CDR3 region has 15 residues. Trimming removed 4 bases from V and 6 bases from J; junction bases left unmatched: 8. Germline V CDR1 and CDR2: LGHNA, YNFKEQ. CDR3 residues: CASSRDGTGGQPQHF. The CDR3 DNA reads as TGTGCCAGCAGCCGAGACGGGACAGGTGGTCAGCCCCAGCATTTT.

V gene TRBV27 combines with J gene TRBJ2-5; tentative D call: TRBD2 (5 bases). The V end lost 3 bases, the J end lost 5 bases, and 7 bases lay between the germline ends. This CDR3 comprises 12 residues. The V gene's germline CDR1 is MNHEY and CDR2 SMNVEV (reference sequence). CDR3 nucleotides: TGTGCCAGCAGTTTCTCGGGGGAGACCCAGTACTTC. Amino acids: CASSFSGETQYF.

This chain's CDR3 is CASSSRGQSTDTQYF. The DNA of the CDR3 is TGTGCCAGTAGTTCCCGCGGACAGAGCACAGATACGCAGTATTTT. V gene TRBV19 combines with J gene TRBJ2-3; D possibly corresponds to TRBD1 (6 bases). V lost 5 bases to trimming and J lost 0 bases, with 12 bases between them. The CDR3 spans 15 residues. CDR1 is LNHDA, CDR2 SQIVND, per germline (reference sequence).

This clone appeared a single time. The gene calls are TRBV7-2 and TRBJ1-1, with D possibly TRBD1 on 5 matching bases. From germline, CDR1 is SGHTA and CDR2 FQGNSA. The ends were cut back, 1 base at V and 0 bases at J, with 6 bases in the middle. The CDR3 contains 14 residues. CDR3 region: CASSLGGVNTEAFF. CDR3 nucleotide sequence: TGTGCCAGCAGCTTAGGGGGGGTGAACACTGAAGCTTTCTTT.

The CDR3 sequence: CASAVSGLALYNEQFF. CDR3 nucleotide sequence: TGTGCCAGCGCAGTTTCGGGACTAGCCTTGTACAATGAGCAGTTCTTC. V is TRBV7-9 and J is TRBJ2-1, with TRBD2 matching 9 bases. Germline CDR1 and CDR2: SEHNR and FQNEAQ (reference sequence). The CDR3 totals 16 residues. The trim removed 8 bases at V and 4 bases at J, leaving 12 bases unmatched.

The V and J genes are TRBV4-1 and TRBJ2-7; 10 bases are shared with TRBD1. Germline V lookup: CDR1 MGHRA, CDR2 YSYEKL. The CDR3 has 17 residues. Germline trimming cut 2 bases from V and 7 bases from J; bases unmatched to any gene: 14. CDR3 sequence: CASSQPSRDRGRGEQYF. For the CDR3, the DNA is TGCGCCAGCAGCCAACCCAGCCGGGACAGGGGTCGAGGTGAGCAGTACTTC.

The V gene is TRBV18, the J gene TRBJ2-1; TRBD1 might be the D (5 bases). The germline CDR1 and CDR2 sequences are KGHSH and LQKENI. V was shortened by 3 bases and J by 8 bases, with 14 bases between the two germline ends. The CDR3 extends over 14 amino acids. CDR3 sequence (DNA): TGTGCCAGCTCACCCCCAGGGTTGTTGGATGAGCAGTTCTTC. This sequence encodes CASSPPGLLDEQFF.

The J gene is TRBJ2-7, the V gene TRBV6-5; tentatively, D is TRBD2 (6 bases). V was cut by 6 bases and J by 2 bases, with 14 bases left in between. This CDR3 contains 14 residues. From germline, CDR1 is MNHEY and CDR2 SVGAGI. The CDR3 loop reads CASSSMGGPYEQYF. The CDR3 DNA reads TGTGCCAGCAGCTCCATGGGGGGTCCCTACGAGCAGTACTTC.

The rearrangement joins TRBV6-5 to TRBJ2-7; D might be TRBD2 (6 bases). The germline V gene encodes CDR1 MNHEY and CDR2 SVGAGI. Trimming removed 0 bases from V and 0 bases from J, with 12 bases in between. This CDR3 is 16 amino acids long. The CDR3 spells CASSYSSGLSSYEQYF. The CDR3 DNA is TGTGCCAGCAGTTACTCGAGCGGGTTAAGCTCCTACGAGCAGTACTTC.

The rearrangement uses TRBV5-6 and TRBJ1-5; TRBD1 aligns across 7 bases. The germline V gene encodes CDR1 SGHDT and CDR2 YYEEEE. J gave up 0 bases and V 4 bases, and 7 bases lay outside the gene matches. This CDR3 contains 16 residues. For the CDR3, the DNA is TGTGCCAGCAGCCGTGACAGGGCTGATAGCAATCAGCCCCAGCATTTT. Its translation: CASSRDRADSNQPQHF. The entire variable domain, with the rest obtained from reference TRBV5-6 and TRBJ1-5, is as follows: DAGVTQSPTHLIKTRGQQVTLRCSPKSGHDTVSWYQQALGQGPQFIFQYYEEEERQRGNFPDRFSGHQFPNYSSELNVNALLLGDSALYLCASSRDRADSNQPQHFGDGTRLSIL.

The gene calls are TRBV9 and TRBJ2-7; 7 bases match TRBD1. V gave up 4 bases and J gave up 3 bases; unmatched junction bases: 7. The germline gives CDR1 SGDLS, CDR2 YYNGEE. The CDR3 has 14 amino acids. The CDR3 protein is CASSPRQGSYEQYF. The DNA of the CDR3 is TGTGCCAGCAGCCCCCGACAGGGTAGCTACGAGCAGTACTTC.

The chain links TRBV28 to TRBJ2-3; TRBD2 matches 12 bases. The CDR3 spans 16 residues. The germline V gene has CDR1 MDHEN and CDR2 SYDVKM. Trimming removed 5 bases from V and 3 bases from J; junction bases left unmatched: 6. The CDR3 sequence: CASSLSSGRATDTQYF. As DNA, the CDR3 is TGTGCCAGCAGTCTATCTAGCGGGAGGGCGACAGATACGCAGTATTTT.

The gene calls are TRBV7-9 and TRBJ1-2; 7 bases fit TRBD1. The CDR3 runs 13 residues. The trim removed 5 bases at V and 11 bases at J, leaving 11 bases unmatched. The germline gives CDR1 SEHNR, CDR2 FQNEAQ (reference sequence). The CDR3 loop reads CASSTRDSQVYTF. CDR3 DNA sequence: TGTGCCAGCAGCACCCGGGACAGCCAGGTATACACCTTC.

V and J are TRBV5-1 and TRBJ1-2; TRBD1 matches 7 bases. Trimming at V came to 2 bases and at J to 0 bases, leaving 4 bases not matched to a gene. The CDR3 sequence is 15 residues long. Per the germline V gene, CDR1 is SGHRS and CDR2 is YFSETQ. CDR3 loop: CASSLGGATNYGYTF. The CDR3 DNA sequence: TGCGCCAGCAGCTTAGGGGGCGCGACTAACTATGGCTACACCTTC. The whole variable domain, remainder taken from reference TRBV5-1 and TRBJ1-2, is KAGVTQTPRYLIKTRGQQVTLSCSPISGHRSVSWYQQTPGQGLQFLFEYFSETQRNKGNFPGRFSGRQFSNSRSEMNVSTLELGDSALYLCASSLGGATNYGYTFGSGTRLTVV.

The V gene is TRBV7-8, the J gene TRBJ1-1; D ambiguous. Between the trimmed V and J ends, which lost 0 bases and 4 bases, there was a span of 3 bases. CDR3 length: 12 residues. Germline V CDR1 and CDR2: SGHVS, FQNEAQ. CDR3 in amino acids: CASSLASTEAFF. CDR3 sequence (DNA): TGTGCCAGCAGCTTAGCTAGCACTGAAGCTTTCTTT.

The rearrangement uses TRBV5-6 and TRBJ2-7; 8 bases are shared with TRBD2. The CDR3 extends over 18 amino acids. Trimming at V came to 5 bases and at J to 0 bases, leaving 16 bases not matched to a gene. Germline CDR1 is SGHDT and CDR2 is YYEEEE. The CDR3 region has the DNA TGTGCCAGCAGAATATCTTCGTGGTTCAGCGGGAGCTCCTACGAGCAGTACTTC. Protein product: CASRISSWFSGSSYEQYF.

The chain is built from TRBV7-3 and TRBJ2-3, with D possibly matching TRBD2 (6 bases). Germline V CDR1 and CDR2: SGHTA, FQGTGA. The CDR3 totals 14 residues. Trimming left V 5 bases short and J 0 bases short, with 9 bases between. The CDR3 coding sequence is TGTGCCAGCAGCCCGGGGACTAGCACAGATACGCAGTATTTT. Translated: CASSPGTSTDTQYF.

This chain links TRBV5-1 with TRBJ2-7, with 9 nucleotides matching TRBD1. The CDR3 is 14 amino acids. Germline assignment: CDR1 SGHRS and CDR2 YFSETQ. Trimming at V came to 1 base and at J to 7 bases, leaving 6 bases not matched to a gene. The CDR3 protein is CASSLNRGREEQYF. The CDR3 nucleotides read TGCGCCAGCAGCTTGAACAGGGGGCGTGAAGAGCAGTACTTC.

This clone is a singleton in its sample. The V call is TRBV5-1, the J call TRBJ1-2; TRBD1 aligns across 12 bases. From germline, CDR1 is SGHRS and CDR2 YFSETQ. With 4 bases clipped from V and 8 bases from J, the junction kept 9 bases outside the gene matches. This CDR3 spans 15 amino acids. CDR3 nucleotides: TGCGCCAGCAGCCTCGCCGGGACAGGGGGCGAGGGCTACACCTTC. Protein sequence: CASSLAGTGGEGYTF.

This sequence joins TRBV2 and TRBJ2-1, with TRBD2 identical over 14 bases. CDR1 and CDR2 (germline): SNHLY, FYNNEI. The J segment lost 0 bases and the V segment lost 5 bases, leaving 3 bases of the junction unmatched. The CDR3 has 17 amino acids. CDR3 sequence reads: CASSRLAGGPSYNEQFF. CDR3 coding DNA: TGTGCCAGCAGTAGACTAGCGGGGGGGCCCTCCTACAATGAGCAGTTCTTC.

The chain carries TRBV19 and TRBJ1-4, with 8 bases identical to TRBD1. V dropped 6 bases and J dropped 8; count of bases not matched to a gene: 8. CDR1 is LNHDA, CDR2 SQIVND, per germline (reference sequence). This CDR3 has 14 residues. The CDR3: CASSVTGVEEKLFF. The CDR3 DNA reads TGTGCCAGTAGCGTGACAGGGGTAGAGGAAAAACTGTTTTTT.